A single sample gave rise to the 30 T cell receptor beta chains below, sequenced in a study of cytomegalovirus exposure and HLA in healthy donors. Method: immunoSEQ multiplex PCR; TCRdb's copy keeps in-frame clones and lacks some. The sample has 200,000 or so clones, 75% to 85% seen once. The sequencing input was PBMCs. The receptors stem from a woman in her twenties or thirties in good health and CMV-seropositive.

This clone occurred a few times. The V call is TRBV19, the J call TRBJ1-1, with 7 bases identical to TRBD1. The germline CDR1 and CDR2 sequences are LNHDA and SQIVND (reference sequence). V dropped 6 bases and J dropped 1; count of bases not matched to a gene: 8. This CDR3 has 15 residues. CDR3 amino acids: CASRDRQSGNTEAFF. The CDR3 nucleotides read TGTGCCAGTAGGGACAGGCAATCCGGGAACACTGAAGCTTTCTTT.

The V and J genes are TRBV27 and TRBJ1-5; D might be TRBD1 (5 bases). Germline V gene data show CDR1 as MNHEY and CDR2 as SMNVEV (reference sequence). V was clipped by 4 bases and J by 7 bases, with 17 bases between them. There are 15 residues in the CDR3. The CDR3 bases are TGTGCCAGCAGTTCCTCGGGGAGGGGCTGGCAGCCCCAGCATTTT. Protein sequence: CASSSSGRGWQPQHF.

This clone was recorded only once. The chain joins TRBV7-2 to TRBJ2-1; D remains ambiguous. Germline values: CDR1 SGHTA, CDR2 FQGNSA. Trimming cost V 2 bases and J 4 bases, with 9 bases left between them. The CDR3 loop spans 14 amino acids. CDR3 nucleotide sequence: TGTGCCAGCAGCTTACCCCAGATTTACAATGAGCAGTTCTTC. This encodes CASSLPQIYNEQFF.

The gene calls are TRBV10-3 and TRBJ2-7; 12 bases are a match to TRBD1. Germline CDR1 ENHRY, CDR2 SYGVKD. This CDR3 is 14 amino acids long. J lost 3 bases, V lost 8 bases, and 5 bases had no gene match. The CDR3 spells CAIQGQGAHYEQYF. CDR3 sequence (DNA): TGTGCCATCCAGGGACAGGGGGCCCACTACGAGCAGTACTTC.

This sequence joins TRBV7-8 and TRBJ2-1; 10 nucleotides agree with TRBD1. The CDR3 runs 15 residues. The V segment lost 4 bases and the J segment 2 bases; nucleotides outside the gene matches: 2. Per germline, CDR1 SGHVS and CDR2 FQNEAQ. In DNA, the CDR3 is TGTGCCAGCAGCTATGACAGGGGGCCCTACAATGAGCAGTTCTTC. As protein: CASSYDRGPYNEQFF.

The CDR3 sequence: CASSIQGSNQPQHF. CDR3 sequence (DNA): TGTGCCAGCAGTATACAGGGGAGCAATCAGCCCCAGCATTTT. This rearrangement joins TRBV28 to TRBJ1-5; TRBD1 aligns across 7 bases. Per germline, CDR1 MDHEN and CDR2 SYDVKM. CDR3 size: 14 residues. Losses at the gene ends were 5 bases for V and 1 base for J; bases not matched to a gene: 2.

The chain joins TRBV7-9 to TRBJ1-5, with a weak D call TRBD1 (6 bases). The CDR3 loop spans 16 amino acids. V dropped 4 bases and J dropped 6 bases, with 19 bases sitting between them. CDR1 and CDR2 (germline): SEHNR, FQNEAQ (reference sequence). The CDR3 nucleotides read TGTGCCAGCAGCTCCTCCCAGACAGGCCAAGGTCAGCCCCAGCATTTT. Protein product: CASSSSQTGQGQPQHF. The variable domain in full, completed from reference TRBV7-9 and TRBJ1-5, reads DTGVSQNPRHKITKRGQNVTFRCDPISEHNRLYWYRQTLGQGPEFLTYFQNEAQLEKSRLLSDRFSAERPKGSFSTLEIQRTEQGDSAMYLCASSSSQTGQGQPQHFGDGTRLSIL.

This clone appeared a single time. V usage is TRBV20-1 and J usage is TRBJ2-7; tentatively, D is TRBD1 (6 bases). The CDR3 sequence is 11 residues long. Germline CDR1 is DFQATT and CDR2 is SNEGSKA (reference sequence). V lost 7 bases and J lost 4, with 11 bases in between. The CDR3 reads CSVIRGYEQYF. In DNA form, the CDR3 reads TGCAGTGTTATCAGGGGTTACGAGCAGTACTTC.

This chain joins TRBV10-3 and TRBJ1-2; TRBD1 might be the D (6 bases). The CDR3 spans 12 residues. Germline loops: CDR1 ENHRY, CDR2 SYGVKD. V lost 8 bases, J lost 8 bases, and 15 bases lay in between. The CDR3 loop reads CAIPGGDMGYTF. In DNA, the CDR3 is TGTGCCATCCCGGGAGGGGACATGGGCTACACCTTC.

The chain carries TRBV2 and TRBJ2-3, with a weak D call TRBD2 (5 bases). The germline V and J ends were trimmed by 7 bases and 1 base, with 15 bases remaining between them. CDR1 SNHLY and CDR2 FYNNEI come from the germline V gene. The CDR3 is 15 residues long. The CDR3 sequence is CASTGYERRTDTQYF. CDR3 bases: TGTGCCAGCACGGGGTATGAACGGCGCACAGATACGCAGTATTTT.

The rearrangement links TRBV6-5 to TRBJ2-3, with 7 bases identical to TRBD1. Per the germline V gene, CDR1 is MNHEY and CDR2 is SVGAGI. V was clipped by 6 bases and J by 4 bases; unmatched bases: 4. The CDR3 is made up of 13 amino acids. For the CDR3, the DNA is TGTGCCAGCAGCAGGGGGAGCGCAGATACGCAGTATTTT. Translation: CASSRGSADTQYF.

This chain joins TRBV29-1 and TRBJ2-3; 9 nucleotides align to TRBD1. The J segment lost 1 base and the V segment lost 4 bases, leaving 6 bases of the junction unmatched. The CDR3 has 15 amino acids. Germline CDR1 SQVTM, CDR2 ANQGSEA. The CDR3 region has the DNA TGCAGCGTTGCTTTCGGGGACAGGGGCACAGATACGCAGTATTTT. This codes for CSVAFGDRGTDTQYF.

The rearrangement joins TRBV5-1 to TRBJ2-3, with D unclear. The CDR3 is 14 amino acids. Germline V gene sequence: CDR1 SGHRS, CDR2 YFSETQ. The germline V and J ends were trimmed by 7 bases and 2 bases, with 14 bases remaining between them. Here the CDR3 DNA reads TGCGCCAGCTCATGGGCTGGCAACACAGATACGCAGTATTTT. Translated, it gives CASSWAGNTDTQYF.

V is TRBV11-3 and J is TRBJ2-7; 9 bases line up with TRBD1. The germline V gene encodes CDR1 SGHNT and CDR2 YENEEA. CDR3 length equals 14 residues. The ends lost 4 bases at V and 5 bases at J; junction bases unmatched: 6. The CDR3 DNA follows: TGTGCCAGCAGCTACGGACAGGGGACCCACGAGCAGTACTTC. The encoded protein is CASSYGQGTHEQYF.

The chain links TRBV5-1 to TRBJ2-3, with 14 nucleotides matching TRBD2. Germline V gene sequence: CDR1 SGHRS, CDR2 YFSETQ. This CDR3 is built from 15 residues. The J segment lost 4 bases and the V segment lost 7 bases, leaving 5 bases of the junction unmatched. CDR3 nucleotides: TGCGCCAGCGGGGGGACTAGCGGGAGCGCAGATACGCAGTATTTT. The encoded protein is CASGGTSGSADTQYF.

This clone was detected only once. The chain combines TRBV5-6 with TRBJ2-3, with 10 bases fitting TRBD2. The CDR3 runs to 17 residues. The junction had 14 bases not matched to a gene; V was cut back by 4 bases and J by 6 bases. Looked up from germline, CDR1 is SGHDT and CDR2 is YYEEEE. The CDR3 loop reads CASSLEEREGYYDTQYF. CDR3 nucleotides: TGTGCCAGCAGCCTCGAGGAGCGGGAGGGATATTACGATACGCAGTATTTT.

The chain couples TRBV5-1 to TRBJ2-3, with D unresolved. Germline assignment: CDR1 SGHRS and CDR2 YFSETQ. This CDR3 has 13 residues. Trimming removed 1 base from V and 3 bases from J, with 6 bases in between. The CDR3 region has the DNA TGCGCCAGCAGCTTGAGCCCGACAGATACGCAGTATTTT. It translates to CASSLSPTDTQYF.

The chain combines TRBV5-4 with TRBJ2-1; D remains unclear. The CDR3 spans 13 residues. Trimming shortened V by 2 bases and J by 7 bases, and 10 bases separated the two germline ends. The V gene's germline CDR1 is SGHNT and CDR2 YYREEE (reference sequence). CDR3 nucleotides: TGTGCCAGCAGCTTAAGTCCAGAAAATGAGCAGTTCTTC. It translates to CASSLSPENEQFF.

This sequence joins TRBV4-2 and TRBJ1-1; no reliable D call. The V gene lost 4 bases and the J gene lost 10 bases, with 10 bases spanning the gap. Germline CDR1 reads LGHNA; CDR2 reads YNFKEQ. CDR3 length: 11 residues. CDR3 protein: CASSRESGAFF. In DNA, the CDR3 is TGTGCCAGCAGCCGTGAATCAGGAGCTTTCTTT.

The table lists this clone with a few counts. CDR3 sequence reads: CASSPARGADYGYTF. In DNA form, the CDR3 reads TGTGCCAGCAGCCCTGCGCGGGGGGCGGACTATGGCTACACCTTC. This rearrangement joins TRBV7-8 to TRBJ1-2; possibly TRBD1 for D (6 bases). V gave up 5 bases and J gave up 3 bases, with 16 bases separating them. Germline loops: CDR1 SGHVS, CDR2 FQNEAQ. The CDR3 is 15 amino acids.

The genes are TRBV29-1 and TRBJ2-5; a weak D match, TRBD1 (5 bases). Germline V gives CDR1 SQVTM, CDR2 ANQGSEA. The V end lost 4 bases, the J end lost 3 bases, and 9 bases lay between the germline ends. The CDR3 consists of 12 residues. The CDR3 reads CSVGGQKETQYF. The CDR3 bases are TGCAGCGTTGGGGGCCAGAAAGAGACCCAGTACTTC. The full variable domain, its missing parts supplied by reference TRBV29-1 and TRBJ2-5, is SAVISQKPSRDICQRGTSLTIQCQVDSQVTMMFWYRQQPGQSLTLIATANQGSEATYESGFVIDKFPISRPNLTFSTLTVSNMSPEDSSIYLCSVGGQKETQYFGPGTRLLVL.

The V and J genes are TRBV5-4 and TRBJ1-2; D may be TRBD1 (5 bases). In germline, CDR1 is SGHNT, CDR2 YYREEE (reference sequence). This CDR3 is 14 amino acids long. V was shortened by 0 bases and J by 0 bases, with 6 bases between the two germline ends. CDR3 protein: CASSLGGSNYGYTF. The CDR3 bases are TGTGCCAGCAGCTTGGGGGGCTCTAACTATGGCTACACCTTC.

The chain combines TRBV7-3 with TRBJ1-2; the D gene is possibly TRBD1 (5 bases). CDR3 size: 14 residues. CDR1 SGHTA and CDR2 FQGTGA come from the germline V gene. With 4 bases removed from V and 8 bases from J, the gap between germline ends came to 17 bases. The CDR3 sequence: CASSSSPGGLGYTF. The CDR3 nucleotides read TGTGCCAGCAGCTCTTCACCCGGGGGTCTGGGCTACACCTTC.

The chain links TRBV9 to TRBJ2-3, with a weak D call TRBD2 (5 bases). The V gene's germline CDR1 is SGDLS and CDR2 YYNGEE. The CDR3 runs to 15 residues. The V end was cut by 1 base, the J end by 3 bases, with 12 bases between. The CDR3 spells CASSVWGVNTDTQYF. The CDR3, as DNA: TGTGCCAGCAGCGTATGGGGAGTGAATACAGATACGCAGTATTTT.

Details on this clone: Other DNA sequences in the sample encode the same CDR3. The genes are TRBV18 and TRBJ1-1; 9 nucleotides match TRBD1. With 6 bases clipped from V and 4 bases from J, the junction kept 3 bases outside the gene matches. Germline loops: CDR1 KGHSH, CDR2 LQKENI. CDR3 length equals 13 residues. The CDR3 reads CASSPGQGTEAFF. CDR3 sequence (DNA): TGTGCCAGCTCGCCGGGACAGGGCACTGAAGCTTTCTTT.

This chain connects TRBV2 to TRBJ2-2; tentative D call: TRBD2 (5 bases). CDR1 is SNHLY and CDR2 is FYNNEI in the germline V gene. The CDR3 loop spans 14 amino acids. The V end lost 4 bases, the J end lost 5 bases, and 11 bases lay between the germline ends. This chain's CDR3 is CASSGTPVTGELFF. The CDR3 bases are TGTGCCAGCAGTGGGACTCCCGTTACCGGGGAGCTGTTTTTT.

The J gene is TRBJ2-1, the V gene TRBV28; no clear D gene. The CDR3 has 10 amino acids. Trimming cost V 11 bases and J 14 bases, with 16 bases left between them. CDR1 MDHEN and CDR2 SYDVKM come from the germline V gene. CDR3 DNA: TGTGCCTCTAGTGGCGTGTGGGAGTTCTTC. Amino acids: CASSGVWEFF.

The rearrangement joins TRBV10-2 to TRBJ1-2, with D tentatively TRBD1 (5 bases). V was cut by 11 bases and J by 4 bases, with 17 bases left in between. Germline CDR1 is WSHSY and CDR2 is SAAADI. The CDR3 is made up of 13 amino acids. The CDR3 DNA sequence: TGCGCCTCCTCCGCGGGGGTCAGCTATGGCTACACCTTC. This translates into CASSAGVSYGYTF.

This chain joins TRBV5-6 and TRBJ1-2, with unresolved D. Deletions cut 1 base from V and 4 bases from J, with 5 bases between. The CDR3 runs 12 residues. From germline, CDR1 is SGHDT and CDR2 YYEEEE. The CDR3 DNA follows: TGTGCCAGCAGCTTGACAGCCTATGGCTACACCTTC. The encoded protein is CASSLTAYGYTF.

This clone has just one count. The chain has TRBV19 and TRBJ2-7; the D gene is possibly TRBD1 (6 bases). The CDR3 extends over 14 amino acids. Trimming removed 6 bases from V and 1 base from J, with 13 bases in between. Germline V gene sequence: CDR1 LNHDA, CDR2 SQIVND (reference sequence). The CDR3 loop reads CASRPQGGSYEQYF. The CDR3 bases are TGTGCCAGTAGGCCCCAAGGGGGTTCCTACGAGCAGTACTTC. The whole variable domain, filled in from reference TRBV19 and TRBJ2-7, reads DGGITQSPKYLFRKEGQNVTLSCEQNLNHDAMYWYRQDPGQGLRLIYYSQIVNDFQKGDIAEGYSVSREKKESFPLTVTSAQKNPTAFYLCASRPQGGSYEQYFGPGTRLTVT.